This T cell receptor beta chain was recovered during a study of cytotoxic CD8 clonotypes in ibrutinib-treated CLL. Study-level points and caveats: Exceeding age-matched healthy donors, baseline clonality also tracked the counts of circulating CD8+ T cells.

This clone was recorded a few times. Its antigen is unknown. Germline V CDR1 and CDR2: SGDLS, YYNGEE. With V trimmed by 2 bases and J by 1 base, 0 bases remained unmatched. The CDR3 is 14 residues long. Assay: immunoSEQ multiplex PCR; the TCRdb copy retains only in-frame clones and omits some. The repertoire has fewer than 400,000 clones, roughly 70% of them found once; the top ten carry roughly 6%. Sample: PBMCs, taken after 36 months of ibrutinib treatment. The receptor was isolated from a human donor with chronic lymphocytic leukemia. The chain links TRBV9 to TRBJ2-5, with 9 bases that match TRBD2. The CDR3 sequence: CASSVSGSQETQYF. In nucleotides, the CDR3 is TGTGCCAGCAGCGTTAGCGGGAGCCAAGAGACCCAGTACTTC. Variable domain in full (rest from reference TRBV9 and TRBJ2-5): DSGVTQTPKHLITATGQRVTLRCSPRSGDLSVYWYQQSLDQGLQFLIQYYNGEERAKGNILERFSAQQFPDLHSELNLSSLELGDSALYFCASSVSGSQETQYFGPGTRLLVL.